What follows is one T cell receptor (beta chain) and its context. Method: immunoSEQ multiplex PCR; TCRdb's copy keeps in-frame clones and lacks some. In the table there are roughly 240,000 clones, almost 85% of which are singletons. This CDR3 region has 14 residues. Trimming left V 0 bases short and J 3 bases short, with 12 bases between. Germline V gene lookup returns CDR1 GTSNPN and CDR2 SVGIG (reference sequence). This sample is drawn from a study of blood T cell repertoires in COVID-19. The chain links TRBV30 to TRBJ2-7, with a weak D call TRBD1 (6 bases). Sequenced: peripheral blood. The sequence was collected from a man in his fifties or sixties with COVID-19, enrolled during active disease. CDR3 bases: TGTGCCTGGAGTGTAGGGGGACCGGTCTACGAGCAGTACTTC. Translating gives CAWSVGGPVYEQYF.